A single sample gave rise to the 15 T cell receptor beta chains below, sequenced in a study of blood T cell repertoires in COVID-19. Here immunoSEQ multiplex PCR was the method, and the copy in TCRdb shows in-frame clones only, minus some. Of approximately 270,000 clones detected, approximately 85% appear once; the ten largest clones hold about 0.9%. Material for sequencing was peripheral blood. The receptors were sampled from a human donor with COVID-19, enrolled during active disease. The donor label of this sample is uncertain.

The V and J genes are TRBV2 and TRBJ1-2; unclear D gene. Trimming took 6 bases from V and 0 from J, leaving 17 bases between them. The germline CDR1 and CDR2 sequences are SNHLY and FYNNEI. The CDR3 totals 16 residues. As DNA, the CDR3 is TGTGCCAGCAGGAGCCCCCCGGGAGTCCCTAACTATGGCTACACCTTC. Its translation: CASRSPPGVPNYGYTF.

V usage is TRBV5-5 and J usage is TRBJ1-1, with 8 bases aligning to TRBD1. After removal of 6 bases from V and 0 bases from J, the junction contained 7 bases not matched to a gene. CDR1 is SGHKS and CDR2 is YYEKEE in the germline V gene (reference sequence). This CDR3 has 15 amino acids. In DNA, the CDR3 is TGTGCCAGCACCCTTCTGGACAGGGTGAACACTGAAGCTTTCTTT. Its protein is CASTLLDRVNTEAFF. Full variable domain (outside the CDR3, taken from reference TRBV5-5 and TRBJ1-1): DAGVTQSPTHLIKTRGQQVTLRCSPISGHKSVSWYQQVLGQGPQFIFQYYEKEERGRGNFPDRFSARQFPNYSSELNVNALLLGDSALYLCASTLLDRVNTEAFFGQGTRLTVV.

The chain is built from TRBV29-1 and TRBJ2-7; 7 nucleotides line up with TRBD2. Germline V CDR1 and CDR2: SQVTM, ANQGSEA. V gave up 3 bases and J gave up 2 bases; unmatched junction bases: 7. The CDR3 length is 14 residues. CDR3 sequence: CSVEAASGPYEQYF. CDR3 sequence (DNA): TGCAGCGTTGAGGCGGCTAGCGGTCCCTACGAGCAGTACTTC.

The CDR3 DNA sequence: TGTGCCAGCAGCCCCAGGGTTGATCAGCCCCAGCATTTT. This sequence encodes CASSPRVDQPQHF. V is TRBV28 and J is TRBJ1-5; D might be TRBD1 (5 bases). Trimming left V 6 bases short and J 5 bases short, with 11 bases between. Germline CDR1 reads MDHEN; CDR2 reads SYDVKM. The CDR3 sequence is 13 residues long.

There are many counts of this clone. CDR3 sequence reads: CATSTSGTSGKVVGEQYF. DNA for the CDR3: TGTGCCACCAGCACGTCGGGGACTAGCGGGAAGGTGGTCGGCGAGCAGTACTTC. The rearrangement links TRBV15 to TRBJ2-7, with 13 bases that match TRBD2. The CDR3 is made up of 18 amino acids. V lost 4 bases, J lost 6 bases, and 15 bases stayed unmatched. Germline CDR1 is LNHNV and CDR2 is YYDKDF (reference sequence).

The chain employs TRBV7-3 and TRBJ1-4, with D maybe TRBD1 (5 bases). The CDR3 length is 15 residues. Per germline, CDR1 SGHTA and CDR2 FQGTGA. The V end lost 1 base, the J end lost 6 bases, and 12 bases lay between the germline ends. The CDR3 sequence is CASSLNGGEDEKLFF. The CDR3 coding sequence is TGTGCCAGCAGCTTAAACGGGGGTGAGGATGAAAAACTGTTTTTT.

This clone was seen just once. The rearrangement uses TRBV6-2 or TRBV6-3 and TRBJ2-3; 7 bases map to TRBD2. The CDR3 contains 14 residues. Looked up from germline, CDR1 is MNHEY and CDR2 is SVGEGT. V lost 5 bases to trimming and J lost 6 bases; unmatched junction nucleotides: 8. The CDR3 spells CASSPLAVRDTQYF. DNA for the CDR3: TGTGCCAGCAGTCCCCTAGCGGTGCGGGATACGCAGTATTTT.

This clone was observed a single time. J is TRBJ1-1 and V is TRBV27; the D gene is possibly TRBD1 (6 bases). Between the trimmed V and J ends, which lost 6 bases and 5 bases, there was a span of 13 bases. This CDR3 comprises 13 residues. The V gene's germline CDR1 is MNHEY and CDR2 SMNVEV (reference sequence). CDR3 sequence (DNA): TGTGCCAGCAGGCGTTACAGGGTTACTGAAGCTTTCTTT. Amino acid sequence: CASRRYRVTEAFF.

J is TRBJ2-7 and V is TRBV2; D remains ambiguous. The CDR3 runs to 13 residues. In germline, CDR1 is SNHLY, CDR2 FYNNEI. Between the trimmed V and J ends, which lost 4 bases and 1 base, there was a span of 8 bases. CDR3 DNA: TGTGCCAGCAGTGGTCTTGAGTCCTACGAGCAGTACTTC. This codes for CASSGLESYEQYF.

This chain links TRBV24-1 with TRBJ1-2; TRBD1 matches 7 bases. There are 14 residues in the CDR3. J was trimmed by 6 bases and V by 4 bases; bases with no gene match: 7. Germline V gene data show CDR1 as KGHDR and CDR2 as SFDVKD. CDR3 sequence reads: CATSDPGQPHGYTF. The CDR3 DNA is TGTGCCACCAGTGACCCGGGACAGCCCCATGGCTACACCTTC.

J is TRBJ2-3 and V is TRBV9, with 8 bases aligning to TRBD1. Trimming removed 4 bases from V and 1 base from J; junction bases left unmatched: 5. Germline CDR1 SGDLS, CDR2 YYNGEE. The CDR3 has 15 residues. The CDR3 protein is CASSLQGAGTDTQYF. CDR3 in DNA: TGTGCCAGCAGCTTGCAGGGGGCTGGCACAGATACGCAGTATTTT.

V gene TRBV18 combines with J gene TRBJ2-5; D gene unclear. The length of the CDR3 is 12 residues. The V gene lost 0 bases and the J gene lost 5 bases, with 4 bases spanning the gap. Germline V CDR1 and CDR2: KGHSH, LQKENI. For the CDR3, the DNA is TGTGCCAGCTCACCACCGAGCGAGACCCAGTACTTC. This gives the protein CASSPPSETQYF. Full variable domain (rest looked up from reference TRBV18 and TRBJ2-5): NAGVMQNPRHLVRRRGQEARLRCSPMKGHSHVYWYRQLPEEGLKFMVYLQKENIIDESGMPKERFSAEFPKEGPSILRIQQVVRGDSAAYFCASSPPSETQYFGPGTRLLVL.

There are a few counts of this clone. This chain uses TRBV9 with TRBJ2-1; TRBD2 agrees at 8 bases. Germline trimming cut 3 bases from V and 6 bases from J; bases unmatched to any gene: 8. The CDR3 is 15 residues long. Germline-derived CDR1 and CDR2 are SGDLS and YYNGEE. CDR3 protein: CASSGSGELLNEQFF. In nucleotides, the CDR3 is TGTGCCAGCAGCGGTAGCGGGGAACTCCTCAATGAGCAGTTCTTC. Drawing the rest from reference TRBV9 and TRBJ2-1, the complete variable domain is DSGVTQTPKHLITATGQRVTLRCSPRSGDLSVYWYQQSLDQGLQFLIQYYNGEERAKGNILERFSAQQFPDLHSELNLSSLELGDSALYFCASSGSGELLNEQFFGPGTRLTVL.

The chain couples TRBV12-3 or TRBV12-4 to TRBJ1-4, with a tentative D call TRBD1 (5 bases). The V end lost 3 bases, the J end lost 8 bases, and 10 bases lay between the germline ends. This CDR3 is 13 amino acids long. CDR3 in DNA: TGTGCCAGCAGTTTTCAGGGTAACGAAAAACTGTTTTTT. Translating gives CASSFQGNEKLFF.

This clone showed up just once. The chain uses TRBV4-1 and TRBJ2-7; TRBD1 matches at 8 bases. The V segment lost 0 bases and the J segment 3 bases; nucleotides outside the gene matches: 4. The CDR3 consists of 15 residues. Germline loops: CDR1 MGHRA, CDR2 YSYEKL. The CDR3 here is CASSQEETGVYEQYF. The CDR3 DNA follows: TGCGCCAGCAGCCAAGAAGAGACAGGGGTCTACGAGCAGTACTTC.